This TCR beta chain appears in the sequencing data of a study of blood T cell repertoires in COVID-19. The CDR3 contains 18 residues. Germline assignment: CDR1 SGHTA and CDR2 FQGNSA. V was trimmed by 5 bases and J by 6 bases, leaving 28 bases between them. Assay: immunoSEQ multiplex PCR; the TCRdb copy retains only in-frame clones and omits some. The sample consists of 100,000 or so clones, around four fifths of them appearing once. The sequence derives from a human donor in a cohort sampled during active COVID-19. This sequence joins TRBV7-2 and TRBJ2-5, with D perhaps TRBD2 (6 bases). Sequencing used peripheral blood. CDR3 sequence reads: CASSPKTPGTGASKTQYF. CDR3 nucleotide sequence: TGTGCCAGCAGCCCTAAAACCCCCGGGACGGGAGCTTCTAAGACCCAGTACTTC.